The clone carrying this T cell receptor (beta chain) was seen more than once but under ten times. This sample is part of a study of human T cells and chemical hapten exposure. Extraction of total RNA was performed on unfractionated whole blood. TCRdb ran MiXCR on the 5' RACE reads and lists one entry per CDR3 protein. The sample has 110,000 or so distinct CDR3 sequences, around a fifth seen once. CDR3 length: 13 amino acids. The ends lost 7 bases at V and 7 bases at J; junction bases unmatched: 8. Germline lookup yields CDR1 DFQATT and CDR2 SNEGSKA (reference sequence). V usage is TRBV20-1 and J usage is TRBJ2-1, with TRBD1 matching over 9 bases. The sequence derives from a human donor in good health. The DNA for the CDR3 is TGCAGTGGGCGGGACAGGGTTTGGAATGAGCAGTTCTTC. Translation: CSGRDRVWNEQFF.